The clone carrying this T cell receptor beta chain was counted many times. Its antigen is undetermined. These data belong to a study of early T cells in non-severe SARS-CoV-2 infection. Findings and limits, study-wide: Sequences matched to VDJdb favored anti-spike CD8 responses, while private and CD4 specificities were missed.

Separate cDNA molecules each had unique molecular identifiers attached to them. TCRdb re-called the 5' RACE reads with MiXCR, one entry per CDR3 protein. Altogether 55,000 to 65,000 distinct CDR3 sequences are present, about 9.8% being singletons, with the ten largest covering 15% to 20%. Looked up from germline, CDR1 is MDHEN and CDR2 is SYDVKM. CDR3 length: 13 residues. With 4 bases removed from V and 8 bases from J, the gap between germline ends came to 13 bases. The chain joins TRBV28 to TRBJ2-3; no reliable D call. The specimen sequenced was whole blood. This clonotype was obtained from an adult who was a healthcare worker with PCR-confirmed SARS-CoV-2 infection or an uninfected control (not recorded which). This chain's CDR3 is CASSSHSIRTQYF. The CDR3 DNA follows: TGTGCCAGCAGTTCCCACTCCATACGTACGCAGTATTTT.